A single sample is the source of the 4 T cell receptor beta chains below, sequenced in a study of CD8+CD57+ T cells in acquired aplastic anemia. The sequenced patients had an expansion of CD8+CD57+ cells seen by flow cytometry. Profiles of TCR beta VDJ and CDR3 were generated from a genomic DNA template. TCRdb used MiXCR to reprocess the reads, holding one entry per CDR3 protein. The sample yields 150,000 or so distinct CDR3 sequences, about 45% seen once. Sequencing was performed on sorted CD4+, CD8+, or CD8+CD57+ T cells (not recorded which) from PBMCs. The receptors were sampled from a human donor with aplastic anemia.

This clonotype came up many times. The chain recombines TRBV24-1 with TRBJ1-5; D is possibly TRBD1 (6 bases). V lost 6 bases to trimming and J lost 6 bases, with 11 bases between them. CDR1 is KGHDR, CDR2 SFDVKD, per germline. The length of the CDR3 is 13 residues. The CDR3 sequence is CATSTGGAQPQHF. The CDR3 nucleotides read TGTGCCACCAGTACTGGGGGGGCTCAGCCCCAGCATTTT.

V gene TRBV7-9 combines with J gene TRBJ1-1; the D is unclear. Germline V gene lookup returns CDR1 SEHNR and CDR2 FQNEAQ (reference sequence). Trimming left V 3 bases short and J 2 bases short, with 7 bases between. This CDR3 comprises 13 residues. Written as DNA, the CDR3 is TGTGCCAGCAGCTTGGAGTTAAACACTGAAGCTTTCTTT. This codes for CASSLELNTEAFF.

On this clonotype itself: A read error may explain this, as a much larger clone is one base away. This chain links TRBV6-5 with TRBJ2-2, with unresolved D. V lost 6 bases and J lost 9, with 20 bases in between. CDR3 length equals 15 residues. The germline CDR1 and CDR2 sequences are MNHEY and SVGAGI. The CDR3 nucleotides are TGTGCCAGCAGATACCTCAGTAAGACAACCAGGGAGCTGTTTTTT. The encoded protein is CASRYLSKTTRELFF.

Notes on this clonotype: This is likely a read error, given that the CDR3 carries no conserved phenylalanine or tryptophan at its end. The rearrangement links TRBV7-7 to TRBJ1-2; no definite D call. Between the trimmed V and J ends, which lost 5 bases and 6 bases, there was a span of 19 bases. CDR1 is SSHAT and CDR2 is FNYEAQ in the germline V gene (reference sequence). CDR3 length: 15 residues. The CDR3 DNA reads as TGTGCCAGCAGCCCCCCCGTTATCTCGGAGGATGGCTACACCCCC. Translating gives CASSPPVISEDGYTP.